The 16 T cell receptor beta chains reported below all come from one sample, sequenced in a study of Tregs in tolerant kidney transplant recipients. Profiling relied on immunoSEQ multiplex PCR, and the TCRdb table lists in-frame clones only, not all of them. Among about 73,000 clones listed, 85% to 95% were seen once. This sample comprised Tregs from blood, obtained before the transplant. The receptors here all came from a human donor who received a combined kidney and bone marrow transplant.

The CDR3 sequence: CASSTRTGTSSYEQYF. Written as DNA, the CDR3 is TGTGCCAGCAGCACGAGGACAGGGACCTCCTCCTACGAGCAGTACTTC. The V call is TRBV27, the J call TRBJ2-7; TRBD1 aligns across 8 bases. CDR3 size: 16 residues. After removal of 6 bases from V and 0 bases from J, the junction contained 10 bases not matched to a gene. CDR1 is MNHEY, CDR2 SMNVEV, per germline (reference sequence).

This rearrangement joins TRBV5-1 to TRBJ2-7; 13 bases align to TRBD2. V lost 4 bases, J lost 6 bases, and 22 bases stayed unmatched. The CDR3 is 20 residues long. CDR1 is SGHRS, CDR2 YFSETQ, per germline. CDR3 region: CASSARGGLAGVVMFSEQYF. The CDR3 DNA sequence: TGCGCCAGCAGCGCACGAGGTGGACTAGCGGGAGTAGTAATGTTTTCCGAGCAGTACTTC.

The chain uses TRBV28 and TRBJ1-1; no clear D. CDR3 length: 16 residues. V lost 2 bases and J 3 bases, leaving 16 bases between the germline ends. Germline lookup yields CDR1 MDHEN and CDR2 SYDVKM. The DNA of the CDR3 is TGTGCCAGCAGTTTAATTAGGACCTACGGGGACACTGAAGCTTTCTTT. It yields the protein CASSLIRTYGDTEAFF. Looking up the rest from reference TRBV28 and TRBJ1-1 gives the full variable domain: DVKVTQSSRYLVKRTGEKVFLECVQDMDHENMFWYRQDPGLGLRLIYFSYDVKMKEKGDIPEGYSVSREKKERFSLILESASTNQTSMYLCASSLIRTYGDTEAFFGQGTRLTVV.

This clone was observed a single time. The gene calls are TRBV27 and TRBJ1-6, with 8 bases matching TRBD1. Unmatched junction bases numbered 8, after V lost 5 bases and J lost 5 bases. The CDR3 is 16 amino acids. CDR1 and CDR2 (germline): MNHEY, SMNVEV (reference sequence). The CDR3 DNA reads TGTGCCAGCAGTCCTCGGGACAGGACTAATAATTCACCCCTCCACTTT. It is translated as CASSPRDRTNNSPLHF.

J is TRBJ2-2 and V is TRBV28, with 7 bases aligning to TRBD1. Germline V gene data show CDR1 as MDHEN and CDR2 as SYDVKM. Germline trimming cut 7 bases from V and 4 bases from J; bases unmatched to any gene: 6. The CDR3 spans 14 residues. The CDR3 reads CASISGGITGELFF. The CDR3 DNA sequence: TGTGCCAGCATATCAGGGGGAATCACCGGGGAGCTGTTTTTT.

J is TRBJ2-1 and V is TRBV5-4; TRBD2 aligns across 10 bases. Germline CDR1 is SGHNT and CDR2 is YYREEE (reference sequence). The CDR3 extends over 16 amino acids. Germline trimming cut 4 bases from V and 7 bases from J; bases unmatched to any gene: 11. CDR3: CASSPSSGRGGNEQFF. CDR3 coding DNA: TGTGCCAGCAGCCCCTCTAGCGGGAGAGGCGGGAATGAGCAGTTCTTC.

This sequence joins TRBV27 and TRBJ2-7, with D possibly matching TRBD2 (6 bases). The V end lost 0 bases, the J end lost 7 bases, and 16 bases lay between the germline ends. The CDR3 length is 15 residues. Germline V gives CDR1 MNHEY, CDR2 SMNVEV (reference sequence). The CDR3 coding sequence is TGTGCCAGCAGTTTATCGGCTAGCGCCCCCTCAGAGCAGTACTTC. This translates into CASSLSASAPSEQYF.

The V and J genes are TRBV5-4 and TRBJ1-2; D is unresolved. Germline V gene lookup returns CDR1 SGHNT and CDR2 YYREEE (reference sequence). Trimming pared 5 bases from V and 2 bases from J, leaving 13 bases between. This CDR3 spans 14 amino acids. In DNA, the CDR3 is TGTGCCAGCAGTTTCGTATCGGACAACTATGGCTACACCTTC. The encoded protein is CASSFVSDNYGYTF.

The rearrangement uses TRBV9 and TRBJ2-5, with a tentative D call TRBD1 (5 bases). The V and J ends lost 0 bases and 3 bases respectively, with 9 bases between them. The germline gives CDR1 SGDLS, CDR2 YYNGEE. CDR3 length equals 14 residues. The CDR3 here is CASSVGDRKETQYF. The CDR3 DNA sequence: TGTGCCAGCAGCGTAGGCGACAGAAAAGAGACCCAGTACTTC.

The genes are TRBV11-3 and TRBJ2-2, with D tentatively TRBD1 or TRBD2 (6 bases each). CDR1 and CDR2 (germline): SGHNT, YENEEA. This CDR3 is 13 amino acids long. Trimming pared 5 bases from V and 6 bases from J, leaving 10 bases between. This chain's CDR3 is CASSQRGAGELFF. In DNA form, the CDR3 reads TGTGCCAGCAGCCAGAGGGGGGCCGGGGAGCTGTTTTTT.

The genes are TRBV4-2 and TRBJ1-1, with TRBD1 identical over 8 bases. Trimming at V came to 1 base and at J to 1 base, leaving 11 bases not matched to a gene. The V gene's germline CDR1 is LGHNA and CDR2 YNFKEQ. This CDR3 region has 18 residues. The CDR3: CASSQAMTGVFGNTEAFF. In nucleotides, the CDR3 is TGTGCCAGCAGCCAAGCCATGACAGGGGTTTTTGGGAACACTGAAGCTTTCTTT.

This chain connects TRBV7-2 to TRBJ2-3; weak D call: TRBD2 (6 bases). The CDR3 length is 13 residues. The ends were cut back, 5 bases at V and 8 bases at J, with 14 bases in the middle. CDR1 and CDR2 from the germline V gene are SGHTA and FQGNSA. The CDR3 DNA follows: TGTGCCAGCAGCCGGGACTCCCAGAGTACGCAGTATTTT. It encodes CASSRDSQSTQYF.

J is TRBJ2-2 and V is TRBV7-2; D is uncertain. The germline V gene has CDR1 SGHTA and CDR2 FQGNSA. The CDR3 consists of 15 residues. Trimming stripped 5 bases from V and 0 bases from J, with 10 bases between. The CDR3 loop is CASSRELSNTGELFF. The CDR3 DNA is TGTGCCAGCAGCCGTGAGTTGTCGAACACCGGGGAGCTGTTTTTT.

The chain uses TRBV15 and TRBJ1-4; no definite D call. V was cut by 4 bases and J by 3 bases, with 12 bases left in between. CDR3 length: 15 residues. Germline lookup yields CDR1 LNHNV and CDR2 YYDKDF (reference sequence). Written as DNA, the CDR3 is TGTGCCACCAGCAATGTAGGGATGCCTAATGAAAAACTGTTTTTT. It encodes CATSNVGMPNEKLFF. Using reference TRBV15 and TRBJ1-4 for the parts outside the CDR3, the full variable domain is DAMVIQNPRYQVTQFGKPVTLSCSQTLNHNVMYWYQQKSSQAPKLLFHYYDKDFNNEADTPDNFQSRRPNTSFCFLDIRSPGLGDTAMYLCATSNVGMPNEKLFFGSGTQLSVL.

The chain combines TRBV5-1 with TRBJ2-3, with D possibly TRBD2 on 6 matching bases. V lost 1 base, J lost 3 bases, and 12 bases lay in between. The CDR3 covers 15 residues. The germline V gene encodes CDR1 SGHRS and CDR2 YFSETQ. The CDR3 here is CASSLLGGETDTQYF. CDR3 bases: TGCGCCAGCAGCTTGCTGGGGGGAGAGACAGATACGCAGTATTTT.

V and J are TRBV30 and TRBJ2-3, with D possibly being TRBD2 (6 bases). This CDR3 has 13 residues. The V end was cut by 1 base, the J end by 3 bases, with 8 bases between. Germline V CDR1 and CDR2: GTSNPN, SVGIG (reference sequence). CDR3 region: CAWSAGRTDTQYF. DNA of the CDR3: TGTGCCTGGAGTGCCGGGAGAACAGATACGCAGTATTTT.